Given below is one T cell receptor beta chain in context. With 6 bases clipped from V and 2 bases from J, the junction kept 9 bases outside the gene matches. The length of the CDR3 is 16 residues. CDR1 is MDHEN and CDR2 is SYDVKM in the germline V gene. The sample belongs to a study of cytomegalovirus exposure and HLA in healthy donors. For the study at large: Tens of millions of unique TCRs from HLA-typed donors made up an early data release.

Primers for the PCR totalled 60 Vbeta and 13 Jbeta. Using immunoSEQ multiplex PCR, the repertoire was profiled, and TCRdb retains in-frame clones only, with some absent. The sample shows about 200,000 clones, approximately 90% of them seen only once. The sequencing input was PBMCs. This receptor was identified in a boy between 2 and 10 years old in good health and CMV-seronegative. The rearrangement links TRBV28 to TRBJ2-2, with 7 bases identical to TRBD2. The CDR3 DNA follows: TGTGCCAGCAGCCTAGAAGCGGGGAGAAACACCGGGGAGCTGTTTTTT. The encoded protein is CASSLEAGRNTGELFF.